What follows describes a single T cell receptor (beta chain). The specificity of this receptor is unknown. Base qualities are not at hand, and no much larger clone is one base apart. The identical CDR3 is also encoded by other nucleotide sequences in the sample. V ends up 3 bases short and J 2 bases short, with an unmatched junction base count of 1. CDR1 LNHDA and CDR2 SQIVND are derived from the germline V gene (reference sequence). From the cysteine through the phenylalanine, the CDR3 covers 13 amino acids. The retained sequence is limited to the CDR3, 39 bases, with the frame set at the first base. Participants in the prospective study were enrolled through a virtual design, were aged roughly 18 to 90 years, and lived in some 24 United States geographic areas. To assign participants to cohorts, the prospective study relied on clinical history that participants themselves reported in a screening survey and a study questionnaire. Exposed participants had been in contact, within 2 weeks of entering the study, with a person who had a PCR-confirmed or clinician-diagnosed case of COVID-19. Each participant in the prospective study had whole blood, serum and a nasopharyngeal or oropharyngeal swab collected by mobile phlebotomists. Prospective study participants could optionally give additional blood draws and questionnaires over an approximately 2-month period. Prospective study blood samples were shipped either frozen or at room temperature before DNA extraction.

This sample was included in a study of blood T cell repertoires in COVID-19 (dated by TCRdb to between 2020 and 2021). Notes on the research overall: The collaborator samples originated in the United States, Italy and Spain and spanned the acute and convalescent phases of COVID-19. The prospective study material was composed of cDNA or gDNA derived from T cells, B-cell-depleted T cells, or PBMCs. Subjects who had been exposed to COVID-19, were actively infected with it, or had recovered from it provided the deeply sampled blood TCRbeta repertoires that made up the dataset. Where available, HLA class I and class II types were taken from metadata supplied by the sample provider and were not determined by assay-based typing. A de-identified subject ID, COVID-19 status, age in years and sex were almost always included in the sample metadata. Samples came from the ongoing ImmuneRACE study (first 160 participants) plus 1,254 subjects from 6 global collaborators. The repertoires were released in a freely available public database intended as a resource for research on the immune response to SARS-CoV-2. The paper's findings and limits, for the study overall: The amount of clinical and demographic metadata varied by source and participant and was provided uncurated.

The immunoSEQ Assay, a bias-controlled multiplex PCR, was used to amplify TCRbeta CDR3 regions from genomic DNA. The original methods were these. Nucleated cell counts per sample were estimated from amplification of reference gene primers within the assay. To quantify the absolute abundance of each unique TCRbeta CDR3 rearrangement, sequence reads were collapsed and filtered. Productive Simpson clonality was computed per sample as the square root of Simpson's diversity index over productive rearrangements. This immuneACCESS table, as held by TCRdb, lists in-frame sequences with V and J called but not all clones. Of the missing ones, under half trace to an unresolved V gene in checked studies; the others have no known cause. The V and J calls and clone size were taken over from that table, and D and trimming were inferred from the DNA. Within this sample are 200,000 to 250,000 clones, with 85% to 90% of them counted one time only. Clones ranked in the top ten supply around 15% of the sample.

The material sequenced was PBMCs or T cells enriched from blood (not recorded which). The receptor comes from a man under 40 who had been exposed to COVID-19. The V and J genes are TRBV19 and TRBJ2-7, with 7 bases in between that match TRBD2. In nucleotide form, the sequence is TGTGCCAGTAGTATTGGGGGGGCCTACGAGCAGTACTTC. Its protein product is CASSIGGAYEQYF.